These 25 T cell receptor beta chains were all obtained from the same sample, sequenced in a study of blood T cell repertoires in COVID-19. Assay: immunoSEQ multiplex PCR; the TCRdb copy retains only in-frame clones and omits some. The sample carries 300,000 to 350,000 clones, approximately 90% recorded once. Sample: peripheral blood. The receptor set was obtained from a woman in her thirties with COVID-19, enrolled during active disease.

The chain has TRBV4-1 and TRBJ2-7; 8 bases map to TRBD2. The germline CDR1 and CDR2 sequences are MGHRA and YSYEKL. The CDR3 loop spans 16 amino acids. The V segment lost 0 bases and the J segment 2 bases; nucleotides outside the gene matches: 6. This CDR3 is CASSQETSGIAYEQYF. The CDR3 bases are TGCGCCAGCAGCCAAGAAACTAGCGGAATTGCCTACGAGCAGTACTTC.

The chain has TRBV7-9 and TRBJ1-2; 9 bases are a match to TRBD1. Germline CDR1 is SEHNR and CDR2 is FQNEAQ (reference sequence). This CDR3 contains 13 residues. J was trimmed by 5 bases and V by 5 bases; bases with no gene match: 3. CDR3 region: CASSPGTGYGYTF. DNA for the CDR3: TGTGCCAGCAGCCCCGGGACAGGGTATGGCTACACCTTC.

The chain recombines TRBV30 with TRBJ2-5; D may be TRBD2 (6 bases). The CDR3 sequence is 14 residues long. Germline lookup yields CDR1 GTSNPN and CDR2 SVGIG (reference sequence). V was trimmed by 3 bases and J by 5 bases, leaving 16 bases between them. The CDR3 region is CAWSPESGAETQYF. The CDR3 DNA follows: TGTGCCTGGAGCCCCGAATCGGGAGCGGAGACCCAGTACTTC.

The chain employs TRBV28 and TRBJ2-3; D remains unclear. Germline V gene sequence: CDR1 MDHEN, CDR2 SYDVKM. CDR3 length: 10 amino acids. Between the trimmed V and J ends, which lost 4 bases and 6 bases, there was a span of 2 bases. CDR3: CASSSDTQYF. CDR3 sequence (DNA): TGTGCCAGCAGTTCGGATACGCAGTATTTT.

This chain connects TRBV7-2 to TRBJ2-2, with no clear D. Looked up from germline, CDR1 is SGHTA and CDR2 is FQGNSA. V lost 2 bases to trimming and J lost 7 bases, with 14 bases between them. The CDR3 is made up of 15 amino acids. DNA of the CDR3: TGTGCCAGCAGCTTAACTCGGGTCGAGGACGGGGAGCTGTTTTTT. It codes for CASSLTRVEDGELFF.

The chain is built from TRBV9 and TRBJ2-1; 12 nucleotides match TRBD2. This CDR3 has 17 residues. The V segment lost 1 base and the J segment 6 bases; nucleotides outside the gene matches: 8. Germline loops: CDR1 SGDLS, CDR2 YYNGEE. The CDR3 nucleotides are TGTGCCAGCAGCGTAATGCCTAGCGGGAGGGCAAGCAATGAGCAGTTCTTC. The encoded protein is CASSVMPSGRASNEQFF.

In this sample, this clone turned up many times. The chain recombines TRBV27 with TRBJ1-5; TRBD1 agrees at 12 bases. The CDR3 contains 15 residues. Trimming removed 0 bases from V and 7 bases from J; junction bases left unmatched: 1. The germline V gene encodes CDR1 MNHEY and CDR2 SMNVEV (reference sequence). In nucleotides, the CDR3 is TGTGCCAGCAGTTTATCGGGACAGGGGGCCCAGCCCCAGCATTTT. Translation gives CASSLSGQGAQPQHF.

This rearrangement joins TRBV25-1 to TRBJ2-2, with 7 positions matching TRBD2. Germline loops: CDR1 MGHDK, CDR2 SYGVNS. V trimming: 9 bases; J trimming: 4 bases; junction bases outside the gene matches: 8. The CDR3 length is 14 residues. The CDR3 coding sequence is TGTGCCAGTGGAAAGGCGGGAGTCACCGGGGAGCTGTTTTTT. This sequence encodes CASGKAGVTGELFF.

The sample holds one count of this clone. This chain's CDR3 is CASSPGMRGHEQYF. For the CDR3, the DNA is TGTGCCAGCAGCCCAGGGATGCGGGGCCACGAGCAGTACTTC. V gene TRBV7-2 combines with J gene TRBJ2-7; TRBD2 might be the D (6 bases). CDR3 length equals 14 residues. The germline CDR1 and CDR2 sequences are SGHTA and FQGNSA. Trimming removed 5 bases from V and 5 bases from J, with 16 bases in between.

The rearrangement joins TRBV11-3 to TRBJ2-1; maybe TRBD1 (6 bases). This CDR3 is built from 15 residues. V was shortened by 1 base and J by 4 bases, with 11 bases between the two germline ends. Germline assignment: CDR1 SGHNT and CDR2 YENEEA. The CDR3 spells CASSLGTDRYNEQFF. The CDR3 DNA follows: TGTGCCAGCAGCTTAGGGACAGACAGATACAATGAGCAGTTCTTC.

The chain couples TRBV5-5 to TRBJ2-2; 9 bases are shared with TRBD2. Trimming at V came to 3 bases and at J to 4 bases, leaving 7 bases not matched to a gene. CDR1 is SGHKS and CDR2 is YYEKEE in the germline V gene (reference sequence). The CDR3 runs to 16 residues. CDR3 DNA sequence: TGTGCCAGCAGCTCTTTAGCGGGAGTGAGCACCGGGGAGCTGTTTTTT. Its translation is CASSSLAGVSTGELFF.

The chain uses TRBV7-2 and TRBJ1-3; D unclear. The CDR3 has 15 residues. V shed 1 base and J shed 3 bases, with 10 bases lying between them. Germline V gene data show CDR1 as SGHTA and CDR2 as FQGNSA. The CDR3 is CASSLGGASGNTIYF. The CDR3 nucleotides are TGTGCCAGCAGCTTAGGAGGCGCAAGTGGAAACACCATATATTTT.

Of note for this clone: One end of the junction does not line up with germline, which may come from a read error. The CDR3 loop is CAGRLGVTQYF. In DNA, the CDR3 is TGTGCCGGCAGACTAGGCGTAACGCAGTATTTT. The chain links TRBV7-9 to TRBJ2-3, with D perhaps TRBD2 (6 bases). Per germline, CDR1 SEHNR and CDR2 FQNEAQ (reference sequence). CDR3 length: 11 amino acids.

This chain links TRBV28 with TRBJ1-2; the match to TRBD1 covers 7 bases. The CDR3 has 15 residues. The V and J ends lost 2 bases and 0 bases, in that order; junction bases with no gene match: 3. From germline, CDR1 is MDHEN and CDR2 SYDVKM. CDR3 nucleotides: TGTGCCAGCAGTTTAGGTCAGGGGGCTAACTATGGCTACACCTTC. This encodes CASSLGQGANYGYTF.

The chain employs TRBV28 and TRBJ2-6, with a weak D call TRBD2 (5 bases). Looked up from germline, CDR1 is MDHEN and CDR2 is SYDVKM. The CDR3 extends over 16 amino acids. The V end was cut by 0 bases, the J end by 0 bases, with 6 bases between. In nucleotides, the CDR3 is TGTGCCAGCAGTTTATGGAGGGACTCTGGGGCCAACGTCCTGACTTTC. Translated, it gives CASSLWRDSGANVLTF. Full variable domain (missing parts from reference TRBV28 and TRBJ2-6): DVKVTQSSRYLVKRTGEKVFLECVQDMDHENMFWYRQDPGLGLRLIYFSYDVKMKEKGDIPEGYSVSREKKERFSLILESASTNQTSMYLCASSLWRDSGANVLTFGAGSRLTVL.

This sequence joins TRBV6-5 and TRBJ2-4; TRBD1 agrees at 7 bases. In germline, CDR1 is MNHEY, CDR2 SVGAGI. After removal of 3 bases from V and 7 bases from J, the junction contained 9 bases not matched to a gene. The CDR3 has 15 amino acids. In nucleotides, the CDR3 is TGTGCCAGCAGTTATGGTGGGGGCAGGGGGAACATTCAGTACTTC. As protein: CASSYGGGRGNIQYF.

V and J are TRBV6-5 and TRBJ1-6; D perhaps matches TRBD1 (5 bases). Trimming took off 6 bases at V and 6 bases at J, with 12 bases between the two ends. This CDR3 contains 14 residues. Germline CDR1 MNHEY, CDR2 SVGAGI. The CDR3 here is CASRHSGTNSPLHF. The CDR3 bases are TGTGCCAGCAGGCACAGCGGGACTAATTCACCCCTCCACTTT.

The chain has TRBV2 and TRBJ1-1, with TRBD1 matching 9 bases. CDR1 and CDR2 (germline): SNHLY, FYNNEI. CDR3 size: 13 residues. With 6 bases clipped from V and 3 bases from J, the junction kept 2 bases outside the gene matches. The CDR3 DNA sequence: TGTGCCAGCAGAAGGGACAGGGACACTGAAGCTTTCTTT. Translating gives CASRRDRDTEAFF.

V usage is TRBV10-3 and J usage is TRBJ1-1, with D maybe TRBD1 (6 bases). CDR3 length equals 12 residues. Germline assignment: CDR1 ENHRY and CDR2 SYGVKD. V lost 0 bases, J lost 12 bases, and 11 bases lay in between. For the CDR3, the DNA is TGTGCCATCAGTGAGTCCGGCAGGGGTTCTTTCTTT. This gives the protein CAISESGRGSFF.

This chain links TRBV6-2 or TRBV6-3 with TRBJ2-7; D is possibly TRBD2 (6 bases). Germline loops: CDR1 MNHEY, CDR2 SVGEGT. Trimming pared 6 bases from V and 5 bases from J, leaving 23 bases between. This CDR3 has 16 amino acids. CDR3 amino acids: CASSPSGGDSPDEQYF. DNA for the CDR3: TGTGCCAGCAGCCCCTCTGGCGGGGATTCCCCCGACGAGCAGTACTTC.

The chain couples TRBV6-5 to TRBJ1-5; TRBD1 agrees at 7 bases. In germline, CDR1 is MNHEY, CDR2 SVGAGI. There are 15 residues in the CDR3. With 7 bases clipped from V and 3 bases from J, the junction kept 9 bases outside the gene matches. The CDR3 nucleotides are TGTGCCAGCACAAAGGACAGGTTTTCCAATCAGCCCCAGCATTTT. It yields the protein CASTKDRFSNQPQHF.

This clone was counted a few times. The rearrangement uses TRBV6-4 and TRBJ2-1, with TRBD2 matching 9 bases. V lost 2 bases, J lost 9 bases, and 5 bases stayed unmatched. CDR1 and CDR2 from the germline V gene are MRHNA and SNTAGT. The CDR3 contains 14 residues. The DNA for the CDR3 is TGTGCCAGCAGTGACGGGCGGGAGGGCAGTGAGCAGTTCTTC. Its translation: CASSDGREGSEQFF.

The CDR3 nucleotides read TGTGCCAGCAGTTTGCTTAGTGAAAAACTGTTTTTT. As protein: CASSLLSEKLFF. This sequence joins TRBV12-3 or TRBV12-4 and TRBJ1-4; D gene unclear. The CDR3 is 12 amino acids. V was pared by 3 bases and J by 7 bases, with 6 bases between.

This clone showed up just a few times. V is TRBV4-1 and J is TRBJ1-1; the D is unclear. CDR3 length: 14 amino acids. The germline gives CDR1 MGHRA, CDR2 YSYEKL. Trimming shortened V by 1 base and J by 5 bases, and 11 bases separated the two germline ends. CDR3 amino acids: CASSQVRLRTEAFF. The CDR3 nucleotides are TGCGCCAGCAGCCAAGTGAGACTACGGACTGAAGCTTTCTTT.

The rearrangement links TRBV6-4 to TRBJ2-7; maybe TRBD1 (6 bases). V lost 3 bases and J lost 2, with 14 bases in between. CDR3 length: 15 amino acids. The V gene's germline CDR1 is MRHNA and CDR2 SNTAGT. The chain's CDR3 is CASSENPTGTYEQYF. Written as DNA, the CDR3 is TGTGCCAGCAGTGAAAACCCTACAGGGACCTACGAGCAGTACTTC.